The 6 T cell receptor beta chains in this list originate from one sample, sequenced in a study of T-cell reconstitution after alpha-beta-depleted transplantation in children. Preparation of the TCRbeta library used unique molecular identifiers. TCRdb re-derived calls from the PCR reads in MiXCR, one entry per CDR3 protein. The sample holds hundreds of thousands of distinct CDR3 sequences, 16% seen once. The sequencing here drew on PBMCs from the stem cell graft donor, taken from the stem cell graft. The receptors shown here come from a human donor who donated a stem cell graft to a child with acute myeloid leukemia.

This clonotype was seen repeatedly, ten times or more. V gene TRBV10-3 combines with J gene TRBJ2-7, with D hard to call. The CDR3 loop spans 12 amino acids. Germline V lookup: CDR1 ENHRY, CDR2 SYGVKD. Trimming removed 1 base at V and 6 bases at J, with 7 bases between. The CDR3 spells CAISEFQAEQYV. The CDR3 bases are TGTGCCATCAGTGAGTTTCAGGCCGAGCAGTACGTC.

This clonotype was counted ten times or more. The V call is TRBV20-1, the J call TRBJ1-4; D is undetermined. Germline CDR1 reads DFQATT; CDR2 reads SNEGSKA (reference sequence). There are 13 residues in the CDR3. Trimming removed 6 bases at V and 5 bases at J, with 13 bases between. CDR3 DNA: TGCAGTGCAAAGACCGGAGGGAATGAAAAACTGTTTTTT. Its translation: CSAKTGGNEKLFF.

This clonotype was recorded many times. The chain recombines TRBV29-1 with TRBJ2-2, with unresolved D. V was clipped by 0 bases and J by 2 bases, with 13 bases between them. This CDR3 contains 16 residues. Germline lookup yields CDR1 SQVTM and CDR2 ANQGSEA. CDR3 DNA sequence: TGCAGCGTTGAAGAGGTGGGAAGCTCCAACACCGGGGAGCTGTTTTTT. This gives the protein CSVEEVGSSNTGELFF.

V gene TRBV12-3 or TRBV12-4 combines with J gene TRBJ2-7; 8 positions agree with TRBD1. The V gene end was trimmed by 7 bases and the J gene end by 2 bases; junction bases not matched to a gene: 16. The CDR3 loop spans 17 amino acids. The chain's CDR3 is CASTLRDRIAGPYEQYV. In nucleotides, the CDR3 is TGTGCCAGCACCCTGAGGGACAGGATCGCCGGGCCCTACGAGCAGTACGTC.

V gene TRBV20-1 combines with J gene TRBJ1-1; D gene unclear. Trimming shortened V by 6 bases and J by 0 bases, and 11 bases separated the two germline ends. Germline lookup yields CDR1 DFQATT and CDR2 SNEGSKA (reference sequence). The CDR3 sequence is 13 residues long. The CDR3 bases are TGCAGTGCCACCCCGCCAATGAACACTGAAGCTTTCTTT. This encodes CSATPPMNTEAFF.

The chain combines TRBV25-1 with TRBJ2-7; D remains ambiguous. V was pared by 4 bases and J by 0 bases, with 13 bases between. The CDR3 sequence is 15 residues long. The V gene's germline CDR1 is MGHDK and CDR2 SYGVNS. The CDR3, as DNA: TGTGCCAGCAGTGGCAGACATTTAAACTCCTACGAGCAGTACTTC. Its protein product is CASSGRHLNSYEQYF.